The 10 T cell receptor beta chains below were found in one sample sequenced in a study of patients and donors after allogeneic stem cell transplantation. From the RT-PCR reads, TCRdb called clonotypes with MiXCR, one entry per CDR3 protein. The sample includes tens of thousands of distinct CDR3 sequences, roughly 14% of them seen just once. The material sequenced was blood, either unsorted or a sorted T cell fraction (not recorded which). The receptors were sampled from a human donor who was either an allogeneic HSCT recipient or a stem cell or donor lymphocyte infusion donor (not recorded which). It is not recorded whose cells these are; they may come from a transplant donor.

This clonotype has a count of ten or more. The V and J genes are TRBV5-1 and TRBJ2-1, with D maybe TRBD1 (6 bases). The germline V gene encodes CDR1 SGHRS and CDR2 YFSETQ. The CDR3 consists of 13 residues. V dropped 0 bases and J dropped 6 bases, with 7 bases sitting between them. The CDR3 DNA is TGCGCCAGCAGCTTGGCAGGGGTCAATGAGCAGTTCTTC. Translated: CASSLAGVNEQFF.

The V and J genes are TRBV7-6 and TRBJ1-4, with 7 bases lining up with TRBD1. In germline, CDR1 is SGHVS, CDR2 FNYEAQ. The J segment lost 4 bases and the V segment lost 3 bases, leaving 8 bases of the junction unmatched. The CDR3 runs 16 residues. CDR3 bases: TGTGCCAGCAGCTTTGCCGGGACAGCCCATAATGAAAAACTGTTTTTT. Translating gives CASSFAGTAHNEKLFF.

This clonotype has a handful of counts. The CDR3 loop is CATSRLAGANEQFF. The CDR3 region has the DNA TGTGCCACCAGCAGGCTAGCGGGGGCAAATGAGCAGTTCTTC. The chain employs TRBV15 and TRBJ2-1; 10 bases agree with TRBD2. The CDR3 runs 14 residues. V shed 3 bases and J 7 bases; nucleotides not matched to a gene: 3. Germline CDR1 LNHNV, CDR2 YYDKDF (reference sequence).

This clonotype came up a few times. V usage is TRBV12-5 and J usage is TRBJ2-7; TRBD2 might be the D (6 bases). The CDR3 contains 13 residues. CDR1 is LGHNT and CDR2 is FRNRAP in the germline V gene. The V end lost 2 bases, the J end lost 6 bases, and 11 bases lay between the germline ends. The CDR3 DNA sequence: TGTGCTAGTGGTTTGCACCCCGGGGGCGAGCAGTACTTC. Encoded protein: CASGLHPGGEQYF.

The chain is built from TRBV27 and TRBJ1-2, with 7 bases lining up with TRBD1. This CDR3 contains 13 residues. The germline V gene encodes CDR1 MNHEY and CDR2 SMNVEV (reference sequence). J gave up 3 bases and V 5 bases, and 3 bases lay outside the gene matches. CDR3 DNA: TGTGCCAGCAGTCCGCAGGGGGACTATGGCTACACCTTC. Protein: CASSPQGDYGYTF.

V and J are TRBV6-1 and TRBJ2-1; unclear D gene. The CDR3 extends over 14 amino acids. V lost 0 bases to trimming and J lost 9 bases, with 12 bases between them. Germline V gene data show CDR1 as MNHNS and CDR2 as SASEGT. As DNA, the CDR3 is TGTGCCAGCAGTGAAGCGCCGGACGTCCTTGAGCAGTTCTTC. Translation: CASSEAPDVLEQFF.

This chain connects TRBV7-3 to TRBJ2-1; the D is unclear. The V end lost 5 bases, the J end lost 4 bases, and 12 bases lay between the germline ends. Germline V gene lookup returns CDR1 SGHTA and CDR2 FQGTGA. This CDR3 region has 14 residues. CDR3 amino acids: CASSRASSYNEQFF. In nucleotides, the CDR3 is TGTGCCAGCAGCCGGGCATCTAGTTACAATGAGCAGTTCTTC.

CDR3 protein: CASSLEWIGANVLTF. DNA of the CDR3: TGTGCCAGCAGCTTGGAGTGGATTGGGGCCAACGTCCTGACTTTC. This chain connects TRBV5-6 to TRBJ2-6; D unclear. V was pared by 0 bases and J by 3 bases, with 7 bases between. The CDR3 has 15 amino acids. Germline lookup yields CDR1 SGHDT and CDR2 YYEEEE.

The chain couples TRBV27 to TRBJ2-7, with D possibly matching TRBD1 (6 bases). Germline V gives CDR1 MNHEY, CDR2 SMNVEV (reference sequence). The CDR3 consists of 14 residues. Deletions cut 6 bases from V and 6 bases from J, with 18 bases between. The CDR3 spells CASSQGLTGTEQYF. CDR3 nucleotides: TGTGCCAGCAGCCAAGGACTTACAGGGACCGAGCAGTACTTC.

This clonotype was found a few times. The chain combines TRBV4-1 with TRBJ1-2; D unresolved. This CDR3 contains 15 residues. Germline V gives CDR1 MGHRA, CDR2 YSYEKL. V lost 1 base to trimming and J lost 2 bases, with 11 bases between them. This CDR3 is CASSQAVEENYGYTF. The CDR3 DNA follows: TGCGCCAGCAGCCAAGCAGTAGAGGAAAACTATGGCTACACCTTC.